The sequence of this T cell receptor beta chain was determined in a study of blood T cell repertoires in COVID-19. Turning to the study itself: The origin of the acute and convalescent COVID-19 samples was the United States, Italy and Spain. In each case, the material was cDNA or gDNA derived from T cells, B-cell-depleted T cells, or PBMCs.

In the original workflow: Scientists estimated how many nucleated cells there were by amplifying reference gene primers. Libraries were prepared by immunoSEQ multiplex PCR; TCRdb keeps only in-frame clonotypes and omits some of them. V and J calls and clone size follow that table, whereas D and trimming were derived from the DNA. The sample records some 96,000 clones, just over 85% being singletons. Germline V gene lookup returns CDR1 SGHNT and CDR2 YYREEE (reference sequence). The CDR3 is 17 amino acids. Trimming left V 0 bases short and J 9 bases short, with 19 bases between. Sequencing was performed on peripheral blood. The receptor was isolated from a human donor in a cohort sampled during active COVID-19. This chain uses TRBV5-4 with TRBJ1-6; TRBD1 is a possible D gene (5 bases). CDR3 region: CASSLGGPRRKGSPLHF. The CDR3 bases are TGTGCCAGCAGCTTGGGGGGCCCTCGACGTAAGGGTTCACCCCTCCACTTT.